This is a list of T cell receptor beta chains from one sample in a study of blood T cell repertoires in COVID-19. TCRdb's table, derived via immunoSEQ multiplex PCR, lists solely in-frame clones and lacks some. Of roughly 310,000 clones in the sample, over 85% were seen once. The sequenced sample was PBMCs or T cells enriched from blood (not recorded which). Every receptor here comes from a man in his sixties who had recovered from COVID-19. The CDR3 runs from the conserved cysteine through the conserved F or W. D genes are given only for firm matches.

D | J | length | V | CDR3
- | TRBJ2-2 | 14 | TRBV4-3 | CASSQVGSTGELFF
- | TRBJ1-4 | 15 | TRBV7-2 | CASSLASGRGEKLFF
- | TRBJ1-1 | 15 | TRBV4-3 | CASSPDFRGGTEAFF
- | TRBJ1-3 | 15 | TRBV30 | CAWSAGGSLRNTIYF
TRBD1 | TRBJ1-5 | 16 | TRBV19 | CASSLYGTANHQPQHF
TRBD2 | TRBJ2-1 | 18 | TRBV2 | CASSPFGTSGSSYNEQFF
TRBD1 | TRBJ2-1 | 18 | TRBV7-6 | CASSLSTGGGLSYNEQFF
TRBD1 | TRBJ1-2 | 18 | TRBV15 | CATSTTGLRGRTNYGYTF
TRBD1 | TRBJ2-5 | 14 | TRBV27 | CASRTGSGKETQYF
TRBD1 | TRBJ1-1 | 16 | TRBV4-3 | CASSRDRTGAYTEAFF
- | TRBJ2-5 | 13 | TRBV10-3 | CAISESLGAPQYF
TRBD2 | TRBJ2-2 | 16 | TRBV28 | CASSVLLAGVTGELFF
TRBD1 | TRBJ2-5 | 15 | TRBV5-4 | CASSLLQGGQTTQYF
TRBD1 | TRBJ2-7 | 12 | TRBV10-3 | CAAQGTNYEQYF
- | TRBJ1-5 | 15 | TRBV5-4 | CASSLGTAGNQPQHF
- | TRBJ2-7 | 14 | TRBV4-1 | CASSPRSRSYEQYF
TRBD2 | TRBJ2-7 | 13 | TRBV3-1/TRBV3-2 | CTSSPGLGLGQYF
- | TRBJ1-1 | 14 | TRBV9 | CASSVGGQATEAFF
TRBD1 | TRBJ2-7 | 15 | TRBV18 | CASSPTDRVFNEQYF
- | TRBJ1-6 | 15 | TRBV9 | CASSVTDSYNSPLHF
TRBD2 | TRBJ2-3 | 16 | TRBV30 | CAGTSGASSSTDTQYF
- | TRBJ1-2 | 11 | TRBV7-9 | CASSQGISYTF
- | TRBJ2-4 | 15 | TRBV13 | CASSNREAAKNIQYF
- | TRBJ2-3 | 12 | TRBV7-9 | CASSSQGYTQYF